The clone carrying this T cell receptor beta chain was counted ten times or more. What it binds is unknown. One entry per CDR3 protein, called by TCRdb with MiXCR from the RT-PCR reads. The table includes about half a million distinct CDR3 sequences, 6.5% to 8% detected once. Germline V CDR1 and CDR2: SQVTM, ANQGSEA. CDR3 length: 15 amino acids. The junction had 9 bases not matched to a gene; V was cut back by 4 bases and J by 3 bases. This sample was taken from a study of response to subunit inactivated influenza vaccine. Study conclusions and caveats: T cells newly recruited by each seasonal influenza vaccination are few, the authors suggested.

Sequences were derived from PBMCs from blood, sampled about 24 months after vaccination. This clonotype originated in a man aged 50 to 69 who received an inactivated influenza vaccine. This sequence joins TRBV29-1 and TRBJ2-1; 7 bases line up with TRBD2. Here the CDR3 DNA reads TGCAGCGTTGTCGTGGCTAGCGGAAGCTACAATGAGCAGTTCTTC. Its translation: CSVVVASGSYNEQFF.